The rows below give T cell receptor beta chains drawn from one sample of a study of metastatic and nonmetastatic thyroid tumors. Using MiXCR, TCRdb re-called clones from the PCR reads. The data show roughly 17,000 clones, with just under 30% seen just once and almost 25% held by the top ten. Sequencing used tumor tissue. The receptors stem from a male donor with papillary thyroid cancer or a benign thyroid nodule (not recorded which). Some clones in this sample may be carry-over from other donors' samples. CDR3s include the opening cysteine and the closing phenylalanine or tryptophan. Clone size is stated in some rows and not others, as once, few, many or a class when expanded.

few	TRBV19	CASSIRLGVTDTQYF
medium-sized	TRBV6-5	CASSFGNGVSSYNEQFF
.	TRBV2	CASTREYRNTDTQYF
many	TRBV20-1	CSARDRVGTDTQYF
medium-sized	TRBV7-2	CASSRDKNTEAFF
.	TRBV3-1	CASSPRWGTSGLSTDTQYF
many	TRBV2	CASRTIGGFYQPQHF
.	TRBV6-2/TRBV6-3	CASSYPGELFF
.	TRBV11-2	CASSLDLNRETQYF
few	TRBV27	CASIGLGRQGEQFF
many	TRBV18	CASSLLGQATLETQYF
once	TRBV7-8	CASSPPFTVANVMTF
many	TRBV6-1	CASSEQAGGRETQYF
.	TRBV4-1	CASSRAGTGGSGEQYF
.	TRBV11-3	CASSSIGDTETQYF
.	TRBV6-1	CASSPSWVGNHPQHF
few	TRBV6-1	CASGRASSYEQYF
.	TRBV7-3	CASSSTGVSGANVLTF
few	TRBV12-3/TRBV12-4	CASSLGGSVNEQYF
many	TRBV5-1	CASSFRTSSYEQYF
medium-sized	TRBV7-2	CASSPLGLGEQFF
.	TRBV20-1	CSAIQGESYEQYF
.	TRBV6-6	CASSYLGGANQPQHF
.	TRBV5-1	CASSLGLAGERSYNEQFF
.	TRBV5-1	CASSLGLANEQFF
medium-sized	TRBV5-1	CASSDSGRSDTGELFF
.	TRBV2	CASSEALWREGYNEQFF
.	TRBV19	CASSIAGRPYGQSF
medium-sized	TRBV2	CASSDGTVPYEQYF
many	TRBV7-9	CASSFGGGQPQHF
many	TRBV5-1	CASSLGGTNTEAFF
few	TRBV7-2	CASSVQGAHTEAFF
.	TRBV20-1	CSALTEGGYEQYF
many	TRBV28	CASTWDSLYGYTF
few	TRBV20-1	CSARGRNSPLHF
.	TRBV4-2	CASSQDPGSNNEQFF
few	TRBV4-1	CASSQDLARGGFTDTQYF
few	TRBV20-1	CSAKGPANQPQHF